The 5 T cell receptor beta chains listed next were all sequenced from one sample in a study of cytomegalovirus exposure and HLA in healthy donors. Primers: 60 Vbeta forward and 13 Jbeta reverse. Clones were sequenced by immunoSEQ multiplex PCR, and TCRdb holds only the in-frame ones, with some missing. In the table there are 160,000 or so clones, over 80% of which are singletons. The sample taken for sequencing was PBMCs. These TCRs come from a male donor in good health and CMV-seropositive.

The chain links TRBV11-1 to TRBJ2-5; 7 bases agree with TRBD2. The J call may be incorrect, as the DNA end agrees better with TRBJ2-7. The germline V gene encodes CDR1 SGHAT and CDR2 FQDESV (reference sequence). This CDR3 is built from 14 residues. In DNA, the CDR3 is TGTGCCAGCAGCTTTAGAGCGGGATTCAACGAGCAGTACTTC. This codes for CASSFRAGFNEQYF.

The chain carries TRBV6-5 and TRBJ1-2, with 8 bases matching TRBD1. Trimming removed 6 bases from V and 2 bases from J; junction bases left unmatched: 8. The germline V gene has CDR1 MNHEY and CDR2 SVGAGI. The CDR3 is 15 residues long. CDR3 DNA sequence: TGTGCCAGCAGACAGGACAGGGCAGGCAACTATGGCTACACCTTC. Translated: CASRQDRAGNYGYTF.

The gene calls are TRBV9 and TRBJ2-3; D unresolved. Trimming stripped 3 bases from V and 1 base from J, with 12 bases between. Germline-derived CDR1 and CDR2 are SGDLS and YYNGEE. CDR3 size: 15 residues. The CDR3 DNA follows: TGTGCCAGCAGCGCCGCCCCCGGTGGCACAGATACGCAGTATTTT. It codes for CASSAAPGGTDTQYF.

This clone occurred a few times. This chain connects TRBV7-9 to TRBJ2-3; weak D call: TRBD2 (6 bases). The V and J ends lost 5 bases and 2 bases respectively, with 11 bases between them. The CDR3 contains 14 residues. CDR1 and CDR2 (germline): SEHNR, FQNEAQ (reference sequence). Written as DNA, the CDR3 is TGTGCCAGCAGCCTCCGGGACTTCACAGATACGCAGTATTTT. This encodes CASSLRDFTDTQYF.

The CDR3 region has the DNA TGTGCCAGTAACGAGGGAAGCACTGAAGCTTTCTTT. As protein: CASNEGSTEAFF. The chain couples TRBV19 to TRBJ1-1, with D unresolved. This CDR3 has 12 amino acids. Germline V gene lookup returns CDR1 LNHDA and CDR2 SQIVND (reference sequence). V lost 7 bases and J 4 bases, leaving 10 bases between the germline ends.